A single TCR beta chain is shown here with its context. Its matching antigen is unknown. This CDR3 spans 16 amino acids. The assay was immunoSEQ multiplex PCR, and TCRdb's table has in-frame clones only and misses some. The sample lists about 35,000 clones; 70% to 85% were seen once. The data are from a study of OX40 agonist ivuxolimab in advanced cancers. Notes on the study in general: Some patients without response likewise showed low normalized clonal expansion. Both CD4+ and CD8+ T cell populations in blood had undergone clonal expansion by week 6 at 0.1 to 3.0 mg/kg.

The receptor comes from an adult with an advanced solid tumor such as melanoma, head and neck, liver or kidney cancer. The source was CD4+ or CD8+ T cells sorted from blood, collected in a trial of the OX40 agonist ivuxolimab. The chain employs TRBV21-1 and TRBJ2-1; the D call TRBD2 from the table was never checked on the DNA. TRBV21-1 is designated a pseudogene. The CDR3 sequence: CASSPNLLAAYNEQFF. CDR3 DNA: TGTGCCAGCAGCCCTAACCTACTAGCGGCCTACAATGAGCAGTTCTTC.